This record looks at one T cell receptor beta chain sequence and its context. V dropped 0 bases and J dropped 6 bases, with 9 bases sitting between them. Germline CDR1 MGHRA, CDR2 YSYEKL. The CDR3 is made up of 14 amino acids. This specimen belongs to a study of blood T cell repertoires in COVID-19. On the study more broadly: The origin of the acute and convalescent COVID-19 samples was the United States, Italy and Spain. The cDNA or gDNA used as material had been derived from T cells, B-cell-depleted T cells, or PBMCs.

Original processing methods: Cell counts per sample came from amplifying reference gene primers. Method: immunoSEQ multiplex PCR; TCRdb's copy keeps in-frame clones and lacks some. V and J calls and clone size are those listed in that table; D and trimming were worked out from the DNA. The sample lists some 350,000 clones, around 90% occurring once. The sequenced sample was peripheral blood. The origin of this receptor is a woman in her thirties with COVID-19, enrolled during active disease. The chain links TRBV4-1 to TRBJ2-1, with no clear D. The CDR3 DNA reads TGCGCCAGCAGCCAAGATCCTAGTAGCAATGAGCAGTTCTTC. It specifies CASSQDPSSNEQFF.